These T cell receptor beta chains were read from a single sample in a study of T cells after posttransplantation cyclophosphamide. Assay: immunoSEQ multiplex PCR; the TCRdb copy retains only in-frame clones and omits some. The data contain roughly 49,000 clones, 70% to 90% of them singletons. The sample comprised PBMCs. These receptors were taken from a man aged 30-40 years with a blood cancer, CMV-positive, and with a related stem cell donor. Both conserved end residues are trimmed from each CDR3. Each record gives: V gene, J gene, CDR3 length, CDR3 protein.

v_gene: TRBV6-5; j_gene: TRBJ2-5; len: 12; CDR3aa: ASAQGPARETQY
v_gene: TRBV2; j_gene: NA; len: 13; CDR3aa: ASSGPGQGVYEQY
v_gene: TRBV28; j_gene: TRBJ2-5; len: 12; CDR3aa: ASSSTGRKETQY
v_gene: TRBV30; j_gene: TRBJ1-5; len: 15; CDR3aa: AWSRTPGSWGNQPQH
v_gene: TRBV5-1; j_gene: TRBJ2-3; len: 13; CDR3aa: ASSRLGGNTDTQY
v_gene: TRBV19; j_gene: TRBJ2-5; len: 14; CDR3aa: ASSVSGTSGEETQY
v_gene: TRBV6-5; j_gene: TRBJ1-5; len: 13; CDR3aa: ASSYSQGANQPQH
v_gene: TRBV28; j_gene: TRBJ2-5; len: 11; CDR3aa: ASSRLARETQY
v_gene: TRBV5-4; j_gene: TRBJ2-1; len: 14; CDR3aa: ASSRRLAGGPDEQF
v_gene: TRBV7-9; j_gene: TRBJ1-1; len: 12; CDR3aa: ASSAYRGNTEAF
v_gene: TRBV27; j_gene: TRBJ2-6; len: 14; CDR3aa: ASMRGRDGGANVLT
v_gene: TRBV27; j_gene: TRBJ2-1; len: 12; CDR3aa: ASSQDFSYNEQF
v_gene: TRBV28; j_gene: TRBJ2-1; len: 15; CDR3aa: ASSRGGTSGSWDEQF
v_gene: TRBV7-3; j_gene: TRBJ2-5; len: 17; CDR3aa: ASSLLVSNIAGSQETQY
v_gene: TRBV29-1; j_gene: TRBJ2-7; len: 11; CDR3aa: SVGWTVRDEQY
v_gene: TRBV29-1; j_gene: TRBJ1-2; len: 11; CDR3aa: SVEGDRGYGYT
v_gene: TRBV7-3; j_gene: TRBJ2-1; len: 16; CDR3aa: ASSSTTWTRWDDNEQF
v_gene: TRBV9; j_gene: TRBJ2-5; len: 13; CDR3aa: ASSVDLAGGRTQY
v_gene: TRBV10-3; j_gene: TRBJ2-2; len: 13; CDR3aa: AISDRGLPSGELF
v_gene: TRBV4-2; j_gene: TRBJ1-1; len: 15; CDR3aa: ASSQPGQGAVNTEAF
v_gene: TRBV27; j_gene: TRBJ1-1; len: 12; CDR3aa: ASSLGQGRAEAF
v_gene: TRBV6-1; j_gene: TRBJ2-1; len: 13; CDR3aa: ASTRPVEGNDEQF
v_gene: TRBV5-1; j_gene: TRBJ2-7; len: 14; CDR3aa: ASSLGSGQGRSEQY
v_gene: TRBV27; j_gene: TRBJ1-2; len: 13; CDR3aa: ASSGILQGSYGYT
v_gene: TRBV6-5; j_gene: TRBJ2-7; len: 13; CDR3aa: ASSYGQRGSYEQY
v_gene: TRBV29-1; j_gene: TRBJ2-3; len: 12; CDR3aa: SVEGTRGADTQY
v_gene: TRBV21-1; j_gene: TRBJ2-6; len: 14; CDR3aa: ASSSLQGAGANVLT
v_gene: TRBV9; j_gene: TRBJ1-1; len: 12; CDR3aa: ASSVVQGGTEAF
v_gene: TRBV11-2; j_gene: TRBJ1-1; len: 11; CDR3aa: ASSLREYTEAF
v_gene: TRBV29-1; j_gene: TRBJ2-3; len: 11; CDR3aa: SAAITSTDTQY